These 22 T cell receptor beta chains originate from one sample sequenced in a study of cytomegalovirus exposure and HLA in healthy donors. The protocol was immunoSEQ multiplex PCR, while the TCRdb copy is restricted to in-frame clones and leaves out a portion. The data show around 150,000 clones, 89% seen once. Sequenced material: PBMCs. The receptors here all came from a woman aged 18-29 years in good health and CMV-seropositive.

V is TRBV19 and J is TRBJ1-5, with D possibly TRBD1 on 5 matching bases. There are 14 residues in the CDR3. The V gene lost 0 bases and the J gene lost 4 bases, with 7 bases spanning the gap. Germline V gene lookup returns CDR1 LNHDA and CDR2 SQIVND (reference sequence). This CDR3 reads CASSIDPGNQPQHF. The CDR3 region has the DNA TGTGCCAGTAGTATAGACCCAGGGAATCAGCCCCAGCATTTT.

This clone appeared once. This chain joins TRBV19 and TRBJ2-7, with a possible D match to TRBD1 (6 bases). The germline V gene encodes CDR1 LNHDA and CDR2 SQIVND (reference sequence). V was clipped by 8 bases and J by 5 bases, with 13 bases between them. This CDR3 is built from 12 residues. CDR3 nucleotides: TGTGCCAGTGGCGAACAGGGTAACGAGCAGTACTTC. Protein product: CASGEQGNEQYF. The full variable domain, its missing parts supplied by reference TRBV19 and TRBJ2-7, is DGGITQSPKYLFRKEGQNVTLSCEQNLNHDAMYWYRQDPGQGLRLIYYSQIVNDFQKGDIAEGYSVSREKKESFPLTVTSAQKNPTAFYLCASGEQGNEQYFGPGTRLTVT.

CDR3 coding DNA: TGTGCCAGCAGTGGTTTTATAGGACAGGACTCCAATCAGCCCCAGCATTTT. Protein product: CASSGFIGQDSNQPQHF. The V and J genes are TRBV2 and TRBJ1-5; 7 bases line up with TRBD1. With V trimmed by 4 bases and J by 3 bases, 12 bases remained unmatched. Germline lookup yields CDR1 SNHLY and CDR2 FYNNEI. The CDR3 spans 17 residues.

V is TRBV30 and J is TRBJ2-1; D possibly corresponds to TRBD2 (6 bases). CDR1 is GTSNPN, CDR2 SVGIG, per germline (reference sequence). The CDR3 length is 15 residues. V gave up 0 bases and J gave up 6 bases, with 15 bases separating them. CDR3 DNA: TGTGCCTGGAGTGTTCGTACGGGAGCCTTCAATGAGCAGTTCTTC. Its translation: CAWSVRTGAFNEQFF. Full variable domain (missing parts from reference TRBV30 and TRBJ2-1): SQTIHQWPATLVQPVGSPLSLECTVEGTSNPNLYWYRQAAGRGLQLLFYSVGIGQISSEVPQNLSASRPQDRQFILSSKKLLLSDSGFYLCAWSVRTGAFNEQFFGPGTRLTVL.

The chain joins TRBV7-3 to TRBJ2-5; D is undetermined. CDR3 length: 13 amino acids. CDR1 and CDR2 (germline): SGHTA, FQGTGA. V dropped 5 bases and J dropped 4 bases, with 11 bases sitting between them. CDR3 protein: CASSMGHGETQYF. The DNA for the CDR3 is TGTGCCAGCAGCATGGGCCACGGAGAGACCCAGTACTTC.

The V and J genes are TRBV7-4 and TRBJ2-3, with D tentatively TRBD1 (5 bases). The V and J ends lost 0 bases and 6 bases respectively, with 19 bases between them. Germline V lookup: CDR1 SGHVT, CDR2 SQSDAQ. There are 17 residues in the CDR3. The CDR3 protein is CASSLAGRDAKGDTQYF. CDR3 nucleotide sequence: TGTGCCAGCAGCTTAGCGGGTAGGGATGCGAAGGGGGATACGCAGTATTTT.

This chain connects TRBV10-3 to TRBJ2-3, with 7 bases identical to TRBD2. V was clipped by 10 bases and J by 2 bases; unmatched bases: 6. The CDR3 runs 13 residues. Germline V gene data show CDR1 as ENHRY and CDR2 as SYGVKD. DNA for the CDR3: TGTGCCAGCGTAGCGGGCCACACAGATACGCAGTATTTT. This gives the protein CASVAGHTDTQYF.

V is TRBV19 and J is TRBJ2-2; D gene ambiguous. V was pared by 6 bases and J by 1 base, with 6 bases between. The V gene's germline CDR1 is LNHDA and CDR2 SQIVND (reference sequence). The CDR3 runs to 13 residues. The CDR3 sequence is CASSPRNTGELFF. The CDR3 DNA sequence: TGTGCCAGTAGCCCCAGGAACACCGGGGAGCTGTTTTTT.

The chain links TRBV2 to TRBJ2-5, with D perhaps matching TRBD1 (5 bases). Trimming left V 7 bases short and J 4 bases short, with 28 bases between. The CDR3 is 18 amino acids. Germline V gene data show CDR1 as SNHLY and CDR2 as FYNNEI. The CDR3 sequence: CASKGLTDSQGRRETQYF. CDR3 coding DNA: TGTGCCAGCAAAGGGTTGACCGACAGTCAAGGGCGTAGAGAGACCCAGTACTTC.

The rearrangement joins TRBV7-2 to TRBJ2-3; 8 bases line up with TRBD2. Trimming took 1 base from V and 9 from J; bases not matched to a gene: 18. The germline V gene encodes CDR1 SGHTA and CDR2 FQGNSA. There are 18 residues in the CDR3. The CDR3, as DNA: TGTGCCAGCAGCTTAGGGACCGGGGGCGCGGGAGGTCTTCCAACGCAGTATTTT. Protein: CASSLGTGGAGGLPTQYF.

The chain uses TRBV23-1 and TRBJ2-5, with 9 bases identical to TRBD1. TRBV23-1 is labeled an ORF, and its function is uncertain. V lost 6 bases and J lost 7; bases outside the gene matches: 6. The CDR3 is 13 amino acids. The CDR3 bases are TGCGCCAGCAGGGGGACAGGGACGGCGACCCAGTACTTC. Amino acid sequence: CASRGTGTATQYF.

A word on this clone: This sample also contains other DNA sequences that code for the same CDR3. The V and J genes are TRBV29-1 and TRBJ1-1, with 8 bases lining up with TRBD1. This CDR3 comprises 12 residues. V shed 6 bases, J shed 4 bases, and the junction held 4 bases outside the gene matches. Per the germline V gene, CDR1 is SQVTM and CDR2 is ANQGSEA. CDR3 region: CSVGQGGTEAFF. DNA for the CDR3: TGCAGCGTCGGACAGGGAGGCACTGAAGCTTTCTTT. The variable domain in full, with the rest retrieved from reference TRBV29-1 and TRBJ1-1, is SAVISQKPSRDICQRGTSLTIQCQVDSQVTMMFWYRQQPGQSLTLIATANQGSEATYESGFVIDKFPISRPNLTFSTLTVSNMSPEDSSIYLCSVGQGGTEAFFGQGTRLTVV.

The gene calls are TRBV5-4 and TRBJ2-2, with D maybe TRBD2 (5 bases). The length of the CDR3 is 15 residues. Germline V lookup: CDR1 SGHNT, CDR2 YYREEE (reference sequence). Trimming left V 4 bases short and J 2 bases short, with 12 bases between. The CDR3 DNA is TGTGCCAGCAGCAGGGTTGCGGGCAACACCGGGGAGCTGTTTTTT. Its translation is CASSRVAGNTGELFF.

The chain is built from TRBV29-1 and TRBJ2-1, with a tentative D call TRBD1 (6 bases). The germline CDR1 and CDR2 sequences are SQVTM and ANQGSEA. This CDR3 is 13 amino acids long. CDR3 nucleotides: TGCAGTGCCGGACAGATAACCTACAATGAGCAGTTCTTC. Translating it yields CSAGQITYNEQFF.

The J gene is TRBJ1-1, the V gene TRBV6-1; 7 positions agree with TRBD1. The CDR3 is made up of 16 amino acids. J was trimmed by 6 bases and V by 2 bases; bases with no gene match: 12. From germline, CDR1 is MNHNS and CDR2 SASEGT. For the CDR3, the DNA is TGTGCCAGCAGTGAAACGACAGGGTTAGTTATCGCTGAAGCTTTCTTT. This encodes CASSETTGLVIAEAFF.

The chain carries TRBV18 and TRBJ1-5; possible D gene TRBD1, 5 bases. Trimming shortened V by 0 bases and J by 7 bases, and 7 bases separated the two germline ends. The CDR3 contains 13 residues. Germline assignment: CDR1 KGHSH and CDR2 LQKENI. CDR3 coding DNA: TGTGCCAGCTCACCACCGGGGGGACAGCCCCAGCATTTT. Translating it yields CASSPPGGQPQHF.

The V and J genes are TRBV19 and TRBJ1-5; 8 bases fit TRBD1. Germline CDR1 reads LNHDA; CDR2 reads SQIVND (reference sequence). The CDR3 covers 16 residues. The V segment lost 7 bases and the J segment 0 bases; nucleotides outside the gene matches: 8. DNA for the CDR3: TGTGCCAGTACCACCGGCAGGGGGCATAGCAATCAGCCCCAGCATTTT. Residues: CASTTGRGHSNQPQHF.

The chain links TRBV28 to TRBJ2-7, with D possibly TRBD2 on 7 matching bases. The CDR3 is made up of 16 amino acids. Germline CDR1 MDHEN, CDR2 SYDVKM. Trimming took off 3 bases at V and 5 bases at J, with 20 bases between the two ends. The CDR3 protein is CASSFRGAGRFDEQYF. CDR3 bases: TGTGCCAGCAGTTTCCGGGGGGCAGGGAGATTCGACGAGCAGTACTTC.

V gene TRBV4-1 combines with J gene TRBJ1-3; D not certain. This CDR3 has 14 amino acids. V gave up 4 bases and J gave up 4 bases, with 11 bases separating them. Germline lookup yields CDR1 MGHRA and CDR2 YSYEKL. DNA of the CDR3: TGCGCCAGCAGCCCGGAGAGTATCGGAAACACCATATATTTT. Amino acids: CASSPESIGNTIYF.

V and J are TRBV11-2 and TRBJ2-5; tentative D call: TRBD2 (6 bases). V lost 1 base and J 5 bases, leaving 17 bases between the germline ends. This CDR3 has 16 amino acids. Germline loops: CDR1 SGHAT, CDR2 FQNNGV. In nucleotides, the CDR3 is TGTGCCAGCAGCTTAGTTTCGGGACTCCTTCAGGAGACCCAGTACTTC. As protein: CASSLVSGLLQETQYF.

The chain carries TRBV5-4 and TRBJ1-2; 9 nucleotides agree with TRBD1. The CDR3 spans 14 residues. The trim removed 4 bases at V and 4 bases at J, leaving 5 bases unmatched. Germline assignment: CDR1 SGHNT and CDR2 YYREEE (reference sequence). Written as DNA, the CDR3 is TGTGCCAGCAGCATAACAGGGGGCGCCTATGGCTACACCTTC. It specifies CASSITGGAYGYTF.

The rearrangement links TRBV7-3 to TRBJ2-3; D is possibly TRBD2 (6 bases). CDR3 length: 16 amino acids. CDR1 SGHTA and CDR2 FQGTGA come from the germline V gene. V lost 5 bases to trimming and J lost 3 bases, with 18 bases between them. The CDR3 loop reads CASSPSMRLGTDTQYF. DNA for the CDR3: TGTGCCAGCAGCCCGAGTATGAGACTAGGGACAGATACGCAGTATTTT.